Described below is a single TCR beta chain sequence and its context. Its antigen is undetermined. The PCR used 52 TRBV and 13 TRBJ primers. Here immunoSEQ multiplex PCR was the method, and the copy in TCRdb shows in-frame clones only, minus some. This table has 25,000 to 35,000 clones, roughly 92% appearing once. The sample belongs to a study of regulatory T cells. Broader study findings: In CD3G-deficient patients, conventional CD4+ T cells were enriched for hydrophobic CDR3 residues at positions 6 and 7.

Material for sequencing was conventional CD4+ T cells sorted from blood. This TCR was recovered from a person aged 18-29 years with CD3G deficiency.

The CDR3, as DNA: TGTGCCAGCAGCCCGGGACAGGGGCCCACAGATACGCAGTATTTT. Residues: CASSPGQGPTDTQYF. The chain employs TRBV7-9 and TRBJ2-3; 10 bases map to TRBD1. The junction had 4 bases not matched to a gene; V was cut back by 5 bases and J by 2 bases. Germline CDR1 SEHNR, CDR2 FQNEAQ (reference sequence). The length of the CDR3 is 15 residues.